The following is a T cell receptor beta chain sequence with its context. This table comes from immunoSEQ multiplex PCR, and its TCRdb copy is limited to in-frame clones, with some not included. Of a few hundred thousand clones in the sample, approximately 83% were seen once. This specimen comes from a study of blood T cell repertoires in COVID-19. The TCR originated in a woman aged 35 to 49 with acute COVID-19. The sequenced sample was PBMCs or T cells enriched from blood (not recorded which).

CDR3 nucleotide sequence: TGTGCCAGTATCCCGGGACAGGGACCCGGGGAGCTGTTTTTT. Its protein product is CASIPGQGPGELFF. V is TRBV19 and J is TRBJ2-2; 9 nucleotides align to TRBD1. Germline CDR1 and CDR2: LNHDA and SQIVND (reference sequence). V shed 7 bases and J 6 bases; nucleotides not matched to a gene: 6. This CDR3 is 14 amino acids long. Together with reference TRBV19 and TRBJ2-2, the CDR3 gives the full variable domain: DGGITQSPKYLFRKEGQNVTLSCEQNLNHDAMYWYRQDPGQGLRLIYYSQIVNDFQKGDIAEGYSVSREKKESFPLTVTSAQKNPTAFYLCASIPGQGPGELFFGEGSRLTVL.